The 11 T cell receptor beta chains reported below all come from one sample, sequenced in a study of T cell repertoires in cytomegalovirus infection. These receptors' antigens are unknown. TCRdb reprocessed the reads with MiXCR, giving one entry per CDR3 protein. In the table there are hundreds of thousands of distinct CDR3 sequences, roughly 34% of which are singletons. Material: cultured PBMCs, obtained from culture after CMV antigen stimulation. These receptors originate from a human donor in good health (CMV status not recorded). Some clones in this sample may be carry-over from other donors' samples.

This sequence joins TRBV7-2 and TRBJ2-5, with a possible D match to TRBD1 (5 bases). Germline CDR1 and CDR2: SGHTA and FQGNSA. V was clipped by 4 bases and J by 2 bases, with 11 bases between them. This CDR3 region has 14 residues. The CDR3 is CASSSRRGQETQYF. The CDR3 coding sequence is TGTGCCAGCAGCTCCCGTAGGGGACAAGAGACCCAGTACTTC.

The rearrangement links TRBV7-2 to TRBJ2-3; D is perhaps TRBD2 (5 bases). CDR1 and CDR2 from the germline V gene are SGHTA and FQGNSA. V lost 10 bases to trimming and J lost 0 bases, with 11 bases between them. This CDR3 has 13 amino acids. The CDR3 DNA is TGTGCCACCCTCCCGGGGAGCACAGATACGCAGTATTTT. This encodes CATLPGSTDTQYF.

Turning to this clonotype: Its ends do not fully match the called genes, so a read error is possible. The gene calls are TRBV28 and TRBJ1-5; D uncertain. The CDR3 runs to 12 residues. Germline CDR1 MDHEN, CDR2 SYDVKM. CDR3: CTSRNSNQPQHF. The CDR3 bases are TGTACCAGCAGGAATAGCAATCAGCCCCAGCATTTT.

This rearrangement joins TRBV11-3 to TRBJ2-3; the D gene could be TRBD1 or TRBD2 (5 bases each). Between the trimmed V and J ends, which lost 0 bases and 1 base, there was a span of 23 bases. This CDR3 contains 20 residues. In germline, CDR1 is SGHNT, CDR2 YENEEA. DNA for the CDR3: TGTGCCAGCAGCTTAGATAGTGGGGCGGAGTGGGGGTACGGCACAGATACGCAGTATTTT. Translating gives CASSLDSGAEWGYGTDTQYF. Supplemented by reference TRBV11-3 and TRBJ2-3, the full variable domain reads EAGVVQSPRYKIIEKKQPVAFWCNPISGHNTLYWYLQNLGQGPELLIRYENEEAVDDSQLPKDRFSAERLKGVDSTLKIQPAELGDSAVYLCASSLDSGAEWGYGTDTQYFGPGTRLTVL.

The rearrangement links TRBV9 to TRBJ2-5; D gene uncertain. Germline lookup yields CDR1 SGDLS and CDR2 YYNGEE. The V end lost 0 bases, the J end lost 2 bases, and 8 bases lay between the germline ends. The CDR3 totals 14 residues. The CDR3 sequence: CASSVEVDQETQYF. Written as DNA, the CDR3 is TGTGCCAGCAGCGTAGAGGTCGATCAAGAGACCCAGTACTTC. The whole variable domain, filled in from reference TRBV9 and TRBJ2-5, reads DSGVTQTPKHLITATGQRVTLRCSPRSGDLSVYWYQQSLDQGLQFLIQYYNGEERAKGNILERFSAQQFPDLHSELNLSSLELGDSALYFCASSVEVDQETQYFGPGTRLLVL.

The V call is TRBV30, the J call TRBJ1-1; no definite D call. CDR1 and CDR2 (germline): GTSNPN, SVGIG (reference sequence). V was pared by 0 bases and J by 3 bases, with 11 bases between. The CDR3 is 14 amino acids. Here the CDR3 reads CAWSVRQVDTEAFF. CDR3 bases: TGTGCCTGGAGTGTACGTCAGGTAGACACTGAAGCTTTCTTT.

The chain couples TRBV6-5 to TRBJ2-1; 10 bases fit TRBD2. This CDR3 is built from 14 residues. The V and J ends lost 6 bases and 5 bases, in that order; junction bases with no gene match: 4. Germline values: CDR1 MNHEY, CDR2 SVGAGI. CDR3 amino acids: CASRYTSGDNEQFF. The CDR3 coding sequence is TGTGCCAGCAGGTATACTAGCGGGGACAATGAGCAGTTCTTC.

This clonotype was counted at least ten times. V gene TRBV28 combines with J gene TRBJ1-4; possibly TRBD1 for D (5 bases). There are 10 residues in the CDR3. The germline V gene encodes CDR1 MDHEN and CDR2 SYDVKM. Between the trimmed V and J ends, which lost 3 bases and 13 bases, there was a span of 6 bases. The DNA for the CDR3 is TGTGCCAGCAGTTTCGGGGGACTGTTTTTT. As protein: CASSFGGLFF.

The sample holds a few counts of this clonotype. CDR3 loop: CASSPGTSLGYTF. For the CDR3, the DNA is TGTGCCAGCAGTCCCGGGACCTCCCTTGGCTACACCTTC. V is TRBV12-3 or TRBV12-4 and J is TRBJ1-2; D is possibly TRBD1 (5 bases). The CDR3 contains 13 residues. The V and J ends lost 5 bases and 7 bases respectively, with 14 bases between them.

The J gene is TRBJ1-1, the V gene TRBV11-2; D remains ambiguous. This CDR3 is built from 16 residues. Trimming took off 5 bases at V and 5 bases at J, with 21 bases between the two ends. The germline gives CDR1 SGHAT, CDR2 FQNNGV. CDR3: CASSPTDRLRQTEAFF. The CDR3 DNA reads as TGTGCCAGCAGCCCGACGGATCGGCTCCGGCAGACTGAAGCTTTCTTT.

This clonotype was seen more than once but under ten times. The chain is built from TRBV7-9 and TRBJ2-5, with TRBD1 identical over 7 bases. CDR3 length: 14 amino acids. V gave up 5 bases and J gave up 1 base; unmatched junction bases: 4. Germline V gives CDR1 SEHNR, CDR2 FQNEAQ (reference sequence). The CDR3 bases are TGTGCCAGCAGCCCAGACAGGGCCCAAGAGACCCAGTACTTC. This gives the protein CASSPDRAQETQYF.